This T cell receptor beta chain came from a study of Graves' ophthalmopathy and Graves' hyperthyroidism. The CDR3 consists of 16 residues. V lost 5 bases, J lost 1 base, and 7 bases stayed unmatched. Amplification from RNA transcripts yielded the TCR beta CDR3 regions. In the first round, RT-PCR was carried out with HTBI primers, and a multiplex PCR formed the second round. Via MiXCR, TCRdb re-called the multiplex PCR reads, giving one row per CDR3 protein. The sample shows about 500,000 distinct CDR3 sequences, just under 40% of them seen only once. At least ten counts were recorded for this clonotype. Other autoimmune disease, uncontrolled infection, pregnancy and lactation led to exclusion.

Material: peripheral blood or thyroid tissue (not recorded which). The J gene is TRBJ1-5, the V gene TRBV12-3 or TRBV12-4, with 8 bases lining up with TRBD1. This receptor was taken from an adult man with Graves' hyperthyroidism. CDR3 residues: CASSDRGIGSNQPQHF. Written as DNA, the CDR3 is TGTGCCAGCAGTGACAGGGGTATTGGAAGCAATCAGCCCCAGCATTTT.